The 18 T cell receptor beta chains given below trace back to one sample, sequenced in a study of control samples from healthy donors and cancer patients. Assay: immunoSEQ multiplex PCR; the TCRdb copy retains only in-frame clones and omits some. The data contain over 200,000 clones, over 75% of them singletons. The sequenced sample was PBMCs. The source of these receptors is a woman in her fifties or sixties with lung cancer.

The V call is TRBV19, the J call TRBJ1-1; D call uncertain. CDR3 size: 15 residues. Between the trimmed V and J ends, which lost 6 bases and 3 bases, there was a span of 17 bases. Germline lookup yields CDR1 LNHDA and CDR2 SQIVND (reference sequence). The chain's CDR3 is CASSRDLFQDTEAFF. The DNA of the CDR3 is TGTGCCAGTAGCAGAGATCTGTTTCAGGACACTGAAGCTTTCTTT.

A note on this clone: This CDR3 is also generated by other DNA sequences in the sample. CDR3 DNA sequence: TGTGCCAGCAGCCCCCCCGGGACACTTAACACTGAAGCTTTCTTT. Its translation: CASSPPGTLNTEAFF. The chain is built from TRBV9 and TRBJ1-1; possible D gene TRBD1, 6 bases. From germline, CDR1 is SGDLS and CDR2 YYNGEE. The V gene lost 4 bases and the J gene lost 2 bases, with 15 bases spanning the gap. CDR3 length: 15 amino acids.

The chain joins TRBV11-2 to TRBJ2-7; D perhaps matches TRBD1 (6 bases). The CDR3 runs 15 residues. Germline CDR1 reads SGHAT; CDR2 reads FQNNGV. V gave up 3 bases and J gave up 0 bases, with 12 bases separating them. CDR3 amino acids: CASSFSDRSSYEQYF. The CDR3 DNA is TGTGCCAGCAGCTTTTCGGACAGAAGCTCCTACGAGCAGTACTTC.

The chain recombines TRBV2 with TRBJ1-5; perhaps TRBD1 as D (6 bases). The CDR3 is 13 amino acids. V shed 7 bases and J shed 2 bases, with 9 bases lying between them. CDR1 is SNHLY and CDR2 is FYNNEI in the germline V gene. This CDR3 is CASTGDGNQPQHF. Written as DNA, the CDR3 is TGTGCCAGCACAGGGGACGGCAATCAGCCCCAGCATTTT.

The J gene is TRBJ2-7, the V gene TRBV2; D tentatively fits TRBD1 or TRBD2 (5 bases each). The CDR3 totals 14 residues. Trimming shortened V by 8 bases and J by 3 bases, and 17 bases separated the two germline ends. Germline V gene data show CDR1 as SNHLY and CDR2 as FYNNEI. The chain's CDR3 is CASGLGRTFYEQYF. As DNA, the CDR3 is TGTGCCAGCGGTCTGGGACGGACGTTCTACGAGCAGTACTTC.

The chain uses TRBV5-1 and TRBJ2-5; D is uncertain. The CDR3 sequence is 14 residues long. Germline CDR1 is SGHRS and CDR2 is YFSETQ. V gave up 4 bases and J gave up 1 base, with 11 bases separating them. The CDR3 coding sequence is TGCGCCAGCAGCGCGACCCAACCCCAAGAGACCCAGTACTTC. This translates into CASSATQPQETQYF. Full variable domain (rest looked up from reference TRBV5-1 and TRBJ2-5): KAGVTQTPRYLIKTRGQQVTLSCSPISGHRSVSWYQQTPGQGLQFLFEYFSETQRNKGNFPGRFSGRQFSNSRSEMNVSTLELGDSALYLCASSATQPQETQYFGPGTRLLVL.

A word on this clone: Sequence at one end of the junction differs from germline and may be a read error. Different DNA sequences within this sample yield the same CDR3. J is TRBJ1-5 and V is TRBV7-8; D possibly corresponds to TRBD1 (5 bases). In germline, CDR1 is SGHVS, CDR2 FQNEAQ. The CDR3 runs 16 residues. CDR3 region: CASSSPGGNSNQPQHF. CDR3 nucleotide sequence: TGTGCCAGTAGCTCCCCCGGGGGGAATAGCAATCAGCCCCAGCATTTT. Filled out from reference TRBV7-8 and TRBJ1-5, the complete variable domain reads GAGVSQSPRYKVAKRGQDVALRCDPISGHVSLFWYQQALGQGPEFLTYFQNEAQLDKSGLPSDRFFAERPEGSVSTLKIQRTQQEDSAVYLCASSSPGGNSNQPQHFGDGTRLSIL.

The chain has TRBV19 and TRBJ2-2; 7 bases map to TRBD1. The J segment lost 4 bases and the V segment lost 7 bases, leaving 15 bases of the junction unmatched. This CDR3 is built from 17 residues. Germline CDR1 LNHDA, CDR2 SQIVND (reference sequence). CDR3 loop: CASTRDSALARTGELFF. The CDR3 nucleotides are TGTGCCAGTACCCGGGACAGCGCACTCGCTCGCACCGGGGAGCTGTTTTTT.

Here the CDR3 reads CASSGTWDGYTF. The CDR3 DNA follows: TGTGCCAGCAGCGGAACCTGGGATGGCTACACCTTC. The rearrangement links TRBV2 to TRBJ1-2, with D unclear. The CDR3 is made up of 12 amino acids. Between the trimmed V and J ends, which lost 6 bases and 6 bases, there was a span of 11 bases. The germline gives CDR1 SNHLY, CDR2 FYNNEI.

This clone appeared once. This chain joins TRBV7-3 and TRBJ2-1; perhaps D is TRBD1 or TRBD2 (6 bases each). Germline V gene sequence: CDR1 SGHTA, CDR2 FQGTGA. Trimming took 8 bases from V and 8 from J, leaving 19 bases between them. The CDR3 is 14 residues long. The CDR3 DNA follows: TGTGCCAGCGCGAGGGGGGAACCCTTCGATGAGCAGTTCTTC. Protein: CASARGEPFDEQFF. Complete variable domain (other parts from reference TRBV7-3 and TRBJ2-1): GAGVSQTPSNKVTEKGKYVELRCDPISGHTALYWYRQSLGQGPEFLIYFQGTGAADDSGLPNDRFFAVRPEGSVSTLKIQRTERGDSAVYLCASARGEPFDEQFFGPGTRLTVL.

This CDR3 reads CASSSTQEQFF. The DNA of the CDR3 is TGTGCCAGCAGTTCCACTCAGGAACAGTTCTTC. The chain uses TRBV12-3 or TRBV12-4 and TRBJ2-1, with D unclear. Trimming pared 4 bases from V and 13 bases from J, leaving 11 bases between. The CDR3 covers 11 residues.

This chain connects TRBV28 to TRBJ1-2; 7 positions match TRBD1. This CDR3 has 17 amino acids. V gave up 2 bases and J gave up 2 bases; unmatched junction bases: 11. Germline CDR1 reads MDHEN; CDR2 reads SYDVKM. The CDR3 nucleotides read TGTGCCAGCAGTTTAGGCGCGACAGGGAACTTGAACTATGGCTACACCTTC. Translated: CASSLGATGNLNYGYTF.

This clone has only a few counts. The J gene is TRBJ2-7, the V gene TRBV4-1, with TRBD2 matching over 11 bases. Germline V gene sequence: CDR1 MGHRA, CDR2 YSYEKL. V trimming: 0 bases; J trimming: 2 bases; junction bases outside the gene matches: 15. The length of the CDR3 is 20 residues. CDR3 nucleotide sequence: TGCGCCAGCAGCCAAGACCATGGGACGTCGGGACTAGCGGCCGCCTACGAGCAGTACTTC. Translated: CASSQDHGTSGLAAAYEQYF.

The gene calls are TRBV28 and TRBJ1-2, with D perhaps matching TRBD1 (6 bases). The CDR3 length is 14 residues. CDR1 and CDR2 (germline): MDHEN, SYDVKM. Deletions cut 4 bases from V and 4 bases from J, with 13 bases between. Here the CDR3 DNA reads TGTGCCAGCAGTTCCTACAGGGAGCTCTATGGCTACACCTTC. Translated, it gives CASSSYRELYGYTF.

Written as DNA, the CDR3 is TGTGCCAGTGCCAGCGGAGACTCCTACAATGAGCAGTTCTTC. Translating it yields CASASGDSYNEQFF. The V call is TRBV19, the J call TRBJ2-1; maybe TRBD2 (5 bases). Germline assignment: CDR1 LNHDA and CDR2 SQIVND (reference sequence). The germline V and J ends were trimmed by 8 bases and 0 bases, with 11 bases remaining between them. This CDR3 comprises 14 residues. Looking up the rest from reference TRBV19 and TRBJ2-1 gives the full variable domain: DGGITQSPKYLFRKEGQNVTLSCEQNLNHDAMYWYRQDPGQGLRLIYYSQIVNDFQKGDIAEGYSVSREKKESFPLTVTSAQKNPTAFYLCASASGDSYNEQFFGPGTRLTVL.

The chain couples TRBV28 to TRBJ2-1; TRBD2 aligns across 10 bases. The CDR3 loop spans 12 amino acids. Germline CDR1 reads MDHEN; CDR2 reads SYDVKM. CDR3 bases: TGTGGAGCGGGAGGGTCCTACAATGAGCAGTTCTTC. Translating gives CGAGGSYNEQFF.

The chain is built from TRBV19 and TRBJ1-5; no clear D. The CDR3 has 15 residues. Trimming took 7 bases from V and 0 from J, leaving 13 bases between them. CDR1 LNHDA and CDR2 SQIVND come from the germline V gene (reference sequence). CDR3 nucleotides: TGTGCCAGTATTCGAGACAACTATAGCAATCAGCCCCAGCATTTT. Amino acid sequence: CASIRDNYSNQPQHF.

This chain uses TRBV7-9 with TRBJ2-3, with 7 bases lining up with TRBD2. This CDR3 has 17 residues. Germline trimming cut 5 bases from V and 1 base from J; bases unmatched to any gene: 12. Germline lookup yields CDR1 SEHNR and CDR2 FQNEAQ (reference sequence). Here the CDR3 reads CASSPPGARGGTDTQYF. For the CDR3, the DNA is TGTGCCAGCAGCCCGCCCGGGGCCCGGGGGGGCACAGATACGCAGTATTTT.